The clone carrying this T cell receptor (beta chain) was seen a handful of times. The target antigen is unknown. This sample is drawn from a study of identifying expanded T cells in peripheral blood. Broader study findings: Over two and four weeks, about 15 and 18 clones changed, versus around 1.3 between replicates.

The data were produced by immunoSEQ multiplex PCR, yet TCRdb's version contains in-frame clones alone and is incomplete. The sample includes about 100,000 clones, about nine tenths seen only once; the top ten take about 3.9%. The receptor's source is a person aged 18-70 years in good health. Sequenced sample: blood.

The CDR3 loop reads CAIVQGNTIYF. Here the CDR3 DNA reads TGTGCCATCGTTCAGGGAAACACCATATATTTT. This rearrangement joins TRBV28 to TRBJ1-3; D is undetermined. The CDR3 runs to 11 residues. Germline V gene data show CDR1 as MDHEN and CDR2 as SYDVKM. V gave up 10 bases and J gave up 4 bases, with 8 bases separating them.